This T cell receptor beta chain was recorded in a study of T-cell memory formation after mild COVID-19. General study findings and limits: SARS-CoV-2 specificity of second-wave clones peaking day 37 was unconfirmed.

The CDR3 loop spans 17 amino acids. V lost 5 bases and J 3 bases, leaving 19 bases between the germline ends. Each CDR3 protein gets one entry after TCRdb re-called the 5' RACE reads with MiXCR. The data show about 410,000 distinct CDR3 sequences, more than 20% seen once. This clonotype showed up just a few times. What it recognizes is unknown. This sequence was found in an adult woman who had mild COVID-19 (a few samples of this study predate the infection). Cell type and time point are not known. The rearrangement joins TRBV12-3 or TRBV12-4 to TRBJ2-2; weak D call: TRBD2 (7 bases). The sequenced material came from PBMCs or a T cell subset sorted from them (not recorded which). Here the CDR3 DNA reads TGTGCCAGCAGTCCCGACGAGGGGGGGCCCTACACCGGGGAGCTGTTTTTT. Translation: CASSPDEGGPYTGELFF.